The rows below give T cell receptor beta chains drawn from one sample of a study of blood T cell repertoires in COVID-19. TCRdb's copy holds only in-frame clones and misses some; the assay was immunoSEQ multiplex PCR. The sample includes 200,000 to 250,000 clones, approximately 85% of them seen just once. Sequenced material: peripheral blood. These receptors all come from a woman in her 70s with COVID-19, enrolled during active disease. Both conserved end residues are part of each CDR3. A D gene is named only where the DNA matches it firmly. Clone size is given for some rows only: seen once, a few or many times, or a class if the clone is expanded.

TRBJ1-6	TRBV6-5	TRBD1	.	CASSYTQDRAYSPLHF	TGTGCCAGCAGTTACACCCAGGACAGGGCGTATTCACCCCTCCACTTT
TRBJ2-3	TRBV23-1	.	.	CASRDGDTDTQYF	TGCGCCAGCAGGGACGGGGACACAGATACGCAGTATTTT
TRBJ2-7	TRBV12-3/TRBV12-4	.	.	CASSFYAYEQYF	TGTGCCAGCAGTTTCTACGCCTACGAGCAGTACTTC
TRBJ1-1	TRBV19	TRBD1	.	CASSARGQGGTEAFF	TGTGCCAGTAGTGCCCGAGGACAGGGGGGGACTGAAGCTTTCTTT
TRBJ1-5	TRBV30	.	.	CAWSVRGAQPQHF	TGTGCCTGGAGTGTACGGGGGGCTCAGCCCCAGCATTTT
TRBJ1-6	TRBV6-2/TRBV6-3	TRBD1	.	CASSDGTGKNSPLHF	TGTGCCAGCAGTGATGGGACAGGGAAGAATTCACCCCTCCACTTT
TRBJ2-1	TRBV7-3	TRBD2	.	CASRDYISGGHNEQFF	TGTGCCAGCAGGGATTATATTAGCGGGGGACACAATGAGCAGTTCTTC
TRBJ2-7	TRBV5-1	.	.	CASSLYGGATPDEQYF	TGCGCCAGCAGCTTGTATGGGGGGGCCACTCCTGACGAGCAGTACTTC
TRBJ1-2	TRBV15	TRBD1	.	CATSRPTGDYGYTF	TGTGCCACCAGCAGACCGACAGGGGACTATGGCTACACCTTC
TRBJ2-7	TRBV9	.	.	CASSPPDSYEQYF	TGTGCCAGCAGCCCACCGGACAGTTACGAGCAGTACTTC
TRBJ1-2	TRBV27	.	.	CASSLLAGPRTGYTF	TGTGCCAGCAGTTTATTGGCAGGGCCGCGAACCGGCTACACCTTC
TRBJ1-5	TRBV5-6	TRBD1	.	CASSMYWTGGDQPQHF	TGTGCCAGCAGCATGTATTGGACAGGGGGGGATCAGCCCCAGCATTTT
TRBJ2-7	TRBV13	.	.	CASSLEDSYEQYF	TGTGCCAGCAGCTTAGAGGACAGCTACGAGCAGTACTTC
TRBJ1-1	TRBV9	.	few	CASSPRTDRTEAFF	TGTGCCAGCAGCCCACGGACAGATCGGACTGAAGCTTTCTTT
TRBJ1-2	TRBV6-4	TRBD1	.	CASSPDRGDGGYTF	TGTGCCAGCAGTCCTGACAGGGGAGACGGTGGCTACACCTTC
TRBJ1-4	TRBV6-2/TRBV6-3	.	many	CASSTTDKNEKLFF	TGTGCCAGCAGTACGACAGACAAGAATGAAAAACTGTTTTTT
TRBJ1-1	TRBV29-1	TRBD1	.	CSVAGTGEIEAFF	TGCAGCGTTGCCGGGACAGGGGAGATAGAAGCTTTCTTT
TRBJ1-6	TRBV5-1	.	many	CASSFGQRFNSPLHF	TGCGCCAGCAGCTTTGGACAGAGGTTTAATTCACCCCTCCACTTT